This TCR beta chain was observed in a study of CD8+ T cells in alopecia areata. The germline V gene has CDR1 MGHRA and CDR2 YSYEKL. V lost 2 bases and J lost 7, with 5 bases in between. CDR3 length equals 11 residues. Reverse transcription of extracted RNA yielded cDNA, which provided the sequencing template. The data were produced by immunoSEQ multiplex PCR, yet TCRdb's version contains in-frame clones alone and is incomplete. The data show about 190,000 clones, with about three fifths seen just once and around an eighth held by the top ten. General study results and limits: Many expanded lesional clones stayed in scalp and blood while on tofacitinib.

As to treatment: oral pan-JAK inhibitor, 5-10 mg twice daily. Regarding this clone: The antigen remains unidentified.

This chain connects TRBV4-1 to TRBJ1-1, with D unresolved. The clonotype comes from a human donor with alopecia areata. The input for sequencing was CD8+ T cells sorted from blood, taken at week 24, from a patient treated with tofacitinib. Written as DNA, the CDR3 is TGCGCCAGCAGCCAAAATAGTGAAGCTTTCTTT. Its translation: CASSQNSEAFF.